The 8 T cell receptor beta chains reported below all come from one sample, sequenced in a study of early stage breast cancer tumors. Assay used: immunoSEQ multiplex PCR; TCRdb lists only in-frame clones, some missing. The sample lists tens of thousands of clones, over 75% occurring once. Sequencing was performed on blood. The source of these receptors is a person aged 35-55 years with breast cancer.

This clone occurred a few times. The chain uses TRBV20-1 and TRBJ1-1; D possibly corresponds to TRBD1 (5 bases). Germline V gene data show CDR1 as DFQATT and CDR2 as SNEGSKA (reference sequence). The CDR3 sequence is 11 residues long. Trimming pared 3 bases from V and 12 bases from J, leaving 14 bases between. CDR3 protein: CSARQGWGTFF. CDR3 nucleotide sequence: TGCAGTGCTAGGCAGGGTTGGGGCACTTTCTTT.

For the CDR3, the DNA is TGTGCCAGCAGTAGATGGACAGGAGGTCAGCCCCAGCATTTT. This encodes CASSRWTGGQPQHF. The genes are TRBV6-5 and TRBJ1-5, with 7 bases matching TRBD1. After removal of 5 bases from V and 6 bases from J, the junction contained 7 bases not matched to a gene. CDR1 is MNHEY and CDR2 is SVGAGI in the germline V gene. The CDR3 is 14 amino acids.

The V and J genes are TRBV19 and TRBJ1-4, with a tentative D call TRBD1 (5 bases). Germline V gene lookup returns CDR1 LNHDA and CDR2 SQIVND (reference sequence). CDR3 length: 11 residues. The V end lost 8 bases, the J end lost 10 bases, and 11 bases lay between the germline ends. CDR3 DNA: TGTGCCAGTGGGACTTTCGGAAAACTGTTTTTT. Protein sequence: CASGTFGKLFF. The whole variable domain, remainder taken from reference TRBV19 and TRBJ1-4, is DGGITQSPKYLFRKEGQNVTLSCEQNLNHDAMYWYRQDPGQGLRLIYYSQIVNDFQKGDIAEGYSVSREKKESFPLTVTSAQKNPTAFYLCASGTFGKLFFGSGTQLSVL.

In this sample, this clone turned up a few times. V is TRBV5-4 and J is TRBJ2-5; D possibly corresponds to TRBD2 (6 bases). Germline CDR1 SGHNT, CDR2 YYREEE (reference sequence). Trimming took off 0 bases at V and 5 bases at J, with 11 bases between the two ends. This CDR3 spans 14 amino acids. The CDR3, as DNA: TGTGCCAGCAGCTTGGGACCGGGGGTCGAGACCCAGTACTTC. As protein: CASSLGPGVETQYF.

The CDR3: CAWRRRELETQYF. The CDR3 DNA is TGTGCCTGGAGAAGGAGAGAGTTGGAGACCCAGTACTTC. The chain carries TRBV30 and TRBJ2-5; D gene uncertain. Germline V gene lookup returns CDR1 GTSNPN and CDR2 SVGIG (reference sequence). The germline V and J ends were trimmed by 3 bases and 5 bases, with 13 bases remaining between them. This CDR3 is 13 amino acids long.

The chain has TRBV5-5 and TRBJ1-2; TRBD1 matches 7 bases. This CDR3 region has 16 residues. CDR1 and CDR2 from the germline V gene are SGHKS and YYEKEE (reference sequence). Trimming at V came to 0 bases and at J to 4 bases, leaving 9 bases not matched to a gene. CDR3 coding DNA: TGTGCCAGCAGCTTGGCTCAGGGGGTCGTAATCTATGGCTACACCTTC. This gives the protein CASSLAQGVVIYGYTF.

The V call is TRBV5-4, the J call TRBJ2-5, with 10 bases lining up with TRBD2. Germline trimming cut 0 bases from V and 2 bases from J; bases unmatched to any gene: 16. Per the germline V gene, CDR1 is SGHNT and CDR2 is YYREEE (reference sequence). This CDR3 is 20 amino acids long. The CDR3 reads CASSLARSSGRRGFQETQYF. The CDR3 region has the DNA TGTGCCAGCAGCTTGGCCCGGTCTAGCGGGAGAAGGGGCTTTCAAGAGACCCAGTACTTC.

The rearrangement links TRBV6-5 to TRBJ1-1, with 7 bases matching TRBD1. CDR1 is MNHEY and CDR2 is SVGAGI in the germline V gene. The CDR3 is 14 residues long. V shed 6 bases and J 6 bases; nucleotides not matched to a gene: 10. CDR3 sequence (DNA): TGTGCCAGCAGGGAAGAACAGGGGCTGGCTGAAGCTTTCTTT. Its translation is CASREEQGLAEAFF.